Listed here is a single T cell receptor beta chain. Generated by immunoSEQ multiplex PCR, the TCRdb table keeps only in-frame clones and is missing some. Of roughly 330,000 clones in the sample, around 80% are singletons; the top ten hold approximately 1.2%. The source of the sample is a study of blood T cell repertoires in COVID-19. Germline V lookup: CDR1 LNHDA, CDR2 SQIVND (reference sequence). This CDR3 is 14 amino acids long. Germline trimming cut 8 bases from V and 3 bases from J; bases unmatched to any gene: 4. The specimen sequenced was peripheral blood. This receptor was obtained from a woman between 50 and 59 years old with acute or convalescent COVID-19. This rearrangement joins TRBV19 to TRBJ1-4, with TRBD1 matching over 9 bases. The CDR3 DNA reads TGTGCCAGTGGGACAGGGCTGTCTAATGAAAAACTGTTTTTT. Translation gives CASGTGLSNEKLFF.